This entry lists 18 T cell receptor beta chains sequenced from one sample in a study of T-cell memory formation after mild COVID-19. TCRdb reanalysed the 5' RACE reads using MiXCR and keeps one entry per CDR3 protein. The sample consists of approximately 100,000 distinct CDR3 sequences, around 27% of them appearing once. Specimen: PBMCs or a T cell subset sorted from them (not recorded which). The receptors here all came from a man aged 18 to 29 who had mild COVID-19 (a few samples of this study predate the infection). Cell type and time point are not known.

In this sample, this clonotype turned up a few times. The chain is built from TRBV27 and TRBJ2-1; D uncertain. V lost 7 bases, J lost 7 bases, and 8 bases lay in between. The germline V gene has CDR1 MNHEY and CDR2 SMNVEV (reference sequence). The length of the CDR3 is 11 residues. CDR3 loop: CASTLMNEQFF. Here the CDR3 DNA reads TGTGCCAGCACACTGATGAATGAGCAGTTCTTC.

The chain joins TRBV12-3 or TRBV12-4 to TRBJ1-5; D ambiguous. This CDR3 is 14 amino acids long. The V and J ends lost 5 bases and 2 bases respectively, with 10 bases between them. CDR3: CASSPTTGNQPQHF. The CDR3 coding sequence is TGTGCCAGCAGTCCTACAACGGGCAATCAGCCCCAGCATTTT.

This clonotype was counted between two and nine times. The chain combines TRBV20-1 with TRBJ1-1, with 7 bases identical to TRBD1. Germline V gene sequence: CDR1 DFQATT, CDR2 SNEGSKA (reference sequence). This CDR3 is 12 amino acids long. V trimming: 3 bases; J trimming: 7 bases; junction bases outside the gene matches: 5. The CDR3, as DNA: TGCAGTGCTAGGGACAGGCACTATGAAGCTTTCTTT. Translating gives CSARDRHYEAFF.

This clonotype was detected a few times. The CDR3 reads CASSKGLAGYTQYF. CDR3 in DNA: TGTGCCAGCAGTAAAGGACTAGCGGGGTATACGCAGTATTTT. The gene calls are TRBV2 and TRBJ2-3, with 12 bases fitting TRBD2. The CDR3 consists of 14 residues. J was trimmed by 7 bases and V by 5 bases; bases with no gene match: 4. Germline CDR1 is SNHLY and CDR2 is FYNNEI.

This clonotype has a handful of counts. The V call is TRBV6-5, the J call TRBJ2-1; D gene ambiguous. The CDR3 contains 12 residues. Trimming pared 6 bases from V and 7 bases from J, leaving 10 bases between. Per the germline V gene, CDR1 is MNHEY and CDR2 is SVGAGI. The CDR3 sequence: CASSPDGNEQFF. The CDR3 nucleotides are TGTGCCAGCAGCCCGGATGGAAATGAGCAGTTCTTC.

This clonotype has a handful of counts. The rearrangement links TRBV20-1 to TRBJ1-5, with D perhaps TRBD1 (6 bases). The germline V gene encodes CDR1 DFQATT and CDR2 SNEGSKA (reference sequence). The V end was cut by 5 bases, the J end by 5 bases, with 31 bases between. The length of the CDR3 is 19 residues. The CDR3 DNA is TGCAGTGCTCGGGGGGGCCTCCAGGGGTGGAGTAGAGTTGATCAGCCCCAGCATTTT. This gives the protein CSARGGLQGWSRVDQPQHF.

V usage is TRBV29-1 and J usage is TRBJ1-1; D is uncertain. CDR1 and CDR2 (germline): SQVTM, ANQGSEA. Between the trimmed V and J ends, which lost 8 bases and 6 bases, there was a span of 13 bases. CDR3 length: 11 residues. CDR3 protein: CSSLRGSEAFF. CDR3 DNA: TGCAGCTCCCTACGCGGATCTGAAGCTTTCTTT.

This clonotype was seen at least ten times. Here the CDR3 reads CSARVRAGVSHEQYF. The CDR3 nucleotides are TGCAGTGCTAGGGTCAGAGCGGGGGTATCCCACGAGCAGTACTTC. V usage is TRBV20-1 and J usage is TRBJ2-7; 8 positions match TRBD2. Germline V CDR1 and CDR2: DFQATT, SNEGSKA (reference sequence). This CDR3 has 15 amino acids. V gave up 3 bases and J gave up 5 bases; unmatched junction bases: 12.

This chain links TRBV16 with TRBJ1-6, with TRBD1 matching 7 bases. The CDR3 totals 14 residues. Germline trimming cut 4 bases from V and 7 bases from J; bases unmatched to any gene: 4. Germline CDR1 KGHSY, CDR2 FQNENV. CDR3 amino acids: CASSRQGSNSPLHF. The DNA of the CDR3 is TGTGCCAGCAGCCGACAGGGTTCCAATTCACCCCTCCACTTT.

This clonotype showed up just a few times. This chain links TRBV7-2 with TRBJ2-5, with D hard to call. The CDR3 has 14 residues. Looked up from germline, CDR1 is SGHTA and CDR2 is FQGNSA. V gave up 5 bases and J gave up 2 bases, with 12 bases separating them. CDR3 sequence reads: CASSPLRPQETQYF. As DNA, the CDR3 is TGTGCCAGCAGCCCCCTGAGGCCACAAGAGACCCAGTACTTC.

The chain couples TRBV29-1 to TRBJ1-2; TRBD1 might be the D (6 bases). The CDR3 extends over 12 amino acids. Trimming stripped 5 bases from V and 4 bases from J, with 11 bases between. CDR1 and CDR2 (germline): SQVTM, ANQGSEA. CDR3: CSVSTGIYGYTF. The CDR3 nucleotides are TGCAGCGTTTCCACAGGGATCTATGGCTACACCTTC.

The V call is TRBV3-1, the J call TRBJ1-6; TRBD1 aligns across 11 bases. The length of the CDR3 is 16 residues. The ends lost 6 bases at V and 11 bases at J; junction bases unmatched: 12. Germline lookup yields CDR1 LGHDT and CDR2 YNNKEL (reference sequence). The CDR3 DNA reads TGTGCCAGCAGTCTCTTATTGGACAGGGGGCTAGCACCCCTCCACTTT. Translation gives CASSLLLDRGLAPLHF.

As to this clonotype: The junction departs from the called germline gene at one end, perhaps through a read error. The rearrangement joins TRBV15 to TRBJ1-2; D is possibly TRBD1 (6 bases). Looked up from germline, CDR1 is LNHNV and CDR2 is YYDKDF (reference sequence). This CDR3 has 13 residues. DNA of the CDR3: TGTGCCACCAGCACAGATACCCAGGACAGTCAGATATTC. Its translation: CATSTDTQDSQIF.

V usage is TRBV7-9 and J usage is TRBJ2-7, with 9 bases matching TRBD1. V was clipped by 0 bases and J by 4 bases; unmatched bases: 4. The germline gives CDR1 SEHNR, CDR2 FQNEAQ (reference sequence). The CDR3 has 15 amino acids. Written as DNA, the CDR3 is TGTGCCAGCAGCTTAGCCGGGACAGGGCAGTACGAGCAGTACTTC. It translates to CASSLAGTGQYEQYF.

The chain couples TRBV29-1 to TRBJ2-7; D ambiguous. The V and J ends lost 1 base and 2 bases respectively, with 6 bases between them. The CDR3 is 12 residues long. From germline, CDR1 is SQVTM and CDR2 ANQGSEA. The DNA of the CDR3 is TGCAGCGTTGAAGTTAGAGCCTACGAGCAGTACTTC. Translated, it gives CSVEVRAYEQYF.

The V gene is TRBV5-1, the J gene TRBJ1-1; no reliable D call. Germline V gene sequence: CDR1 SGHRS, CDR2 YFSETQ. This CDR3 contains 16 residues. Trimming removed 5 bases at V and 1 base at J, with 18 bases between. CDR3 residues: CASSLDQVHSNTEAFF. For the CDR3, the DNA is TGCGCCAGCAGTCTGGATCAGGTCCATTCGAACACTGAAGCTTTCTTT.

This clonotype has only a few counts. The chain carries TRBV20-1 and TRBJ2-1; D uncertain. V was shortened by 0 bases and J by 5 bases, with 8 bases between the two germline ends. Germline lookup yields CDR1 DFQATT and CDR2 SNEGSKA (reference sequence). The CDR3 runs 13 residues. CDR3 amino acids: CSARDRQDNEQFF. The CDR3 DNA reads TGCAGTGCTAGAGATCGGCAGGACAATGAGCAGTTCTTC.

CDR3 residues: CASSFGAVTTEAFF. The CDR3 coding sequence is TGTGCCAGCAGTTTCGGGGCAGTGACCACTGAAGCTTTCTTT. The chain joins TRBV12-3 or TRBV12-4 to TRBJ1-1, with D possibly being TRBD1 (5 bases). Trimming left V 3 bases short and J 4 bases short, with 12 bases between. The CDR3 length is 14 residues.